This T cell receptor (beta chain) originates from a study of OX40 agonist ivuxolimab in advanced cancers. The protocol was immunoSEQ multiplex PCR, while the TCRdb copy is restricted to in-frame clones and leaves out a portion. The table lists 80,000 or so clones, approximately 84% of them singletons. In this sample, this clone turned up a few times. Its antigen remains unknown. Study outcomes and limitations: Partial responders at 0.1-3.0 mg/kg showed near-lowest clonal expansion.

The germline V and J ends were trimmed by 7 bases and 2 bases, with 17 bases remaining between them. Germline CDR1 reads LNHDA; CDR2 reads SQIVND (reference sequence). The CDR3 consists of 15 residues. The chain has TRBV19 and TRBJ1-2; a weak D match, TRBD1 (6 bases). The sequence was collected from an adult with an advanced solid tumor such as melanoma, head and neck, liver or kidney cancer. The specimen was CD4+ or CD8+ T cells sorted from blood, collected in a trial of the OX40 agonist ivuxolimab. CDR3 sequence: CASTIGQLGNYGYTF. The CDR3 DNA reads as TGTGCCAGTACAATTGGACAGCTGGGGAACTATGGCTACACCTTC.